The 25 T cell receptor beta chains below come from one sample, sequenced in a study of blood T cells in healthy people across ages. With a J-beta primer mix and a sample-barcoded 5' primer, a second PCR ran about 6 to 11 cycles. From the 5' RACE reads, TCRdb called clonotypes with MiXCR, one entry per CDR3 protein. This sample has approximately 850,000 distinct CDR3 sequences, with 40% to 50% found just once. Sequenced: blood. Receptors were obtained from a man aged 55 to 70 in good health.

This clonotype was picked up a small number of times. Here the CDR3 DNA reads TGTGCCAGCAGCGTCCGACTAGCGGGGGAATCCTACGAGCAGTACTTC. It encodes CASSVRLAGESYEQYF. The rearrangement joins TRBV7-2 to TRBJ2-7; 12 bases map to TRBD2. The V segment lost 5 bases and the J segment 1 base; nucleotides outside the gene matches: 6. The CDR3 loop spans 16 amino acids. From germline, CDR1 is SGHTA and CDR2 FQGNSA.

This clonotype appeared a few times. The chain couples TRBV12-3 or TRBV12-4 to TRBJ2-5, with a possible D match to TRBD1 (5 bases). CDR3 length equals 13 residues. The V gene lost 3 bases and the J gene lost 5 bases, with 10 bases spanning the gap. CDR3 in amino acids: CASSFKGWETQYF. In nucleotides, the CDR3 is TGTGCCAGCAGTTTTAAGGGGTGGGAGACCCAGTACTTC.

The genes are TRBV27 and TRBJ2-3; 7 nucleotides align to TRBD1. The germline CDR1 and CDR2 sequences are MNHEY and SMNVEV (reference sequence). The ends lost 6 bases at V and 4 bases at J; junction bases unmatched: 7. This CDR3 region has 14 residues. CDR3 residues: CASSIDRVADTQYF. The DNA of the CDR3 is TGTGCCAGCAGCATTGACAGGGTCGCAGATACGCAGTATTTT.

With regard to this clonotype: A much larger clonotype is one base distant, so this may be a read error. This chain uses TRBV10-3 with TRBJ1-2; no clear D gene. Germline V gene sequence: CDR1 ENHRY, CDR2 SYGVKD. There are 14 residues in the CDR3. CDR3 nucleotides: TGTGCCATCAGTCCCTCGACGACTAACTATGACTACACCTTC. Protein product: CAISPSTTNYDYTF.

As to this clonotype: At one end, the junction sequence differs from germline, possibly due to a read error. J is TRBJ1-2 and V is TRBV6-5; TRBD1 might be the D (5 bases). The CDR3 is made up of 13 amino acids. CDR1 is MNHEY, CDR2 SVGAGI, per germline. CDR3 sequence: CASSDSGTGGYTF. DNA of the CDR3: TGTGCCAGCAGTGACTCAGGGACGGGGGGCTACACCTTC.

This clonotype was picked up a small number of times. The rearrangement uses TRBV12-3 or TRBV12-4 and TRBJ1-2, with 9 bases lining up with TRBD1. This CDR3 region has 14 residues. J was trimmed by 7 bases and V by 1 base; bases with no gene match: 4. This CDR3 reads CASSLGTGERGYTF. In DNA, the CDR3 is TGTGCCAGCAGTTTAGGGACAGGGGAGCGTGGCTACACCTTC.

In this sample, this clonotype turned up a few times. The chain uses TRBV28 and TRBJ2-7, with 9 positions matching TRBD1. Germline-derived CDR1 and CDR2 are MDHEN and SYDVKM. The CDR3 sequence is 14 residues long. V was clipped by 6 bases and J by 2 bases; unmatched bases: 5. CDR3 region: CASRLTGGAYEQYF. DNA of the CDR3: TGTGCCAGCAGACTGACAGGGGGTGCCTACGAGCAGTACTTC.

The genes are TRBV20-1 and TRBJ1-1; possible D gene TRBD1, 5 bases. V was clipped by 4 bases and J by 0 bases, with 15 bases between them. In germline, CDR1 is DFQATT, CDR2 SNEGSKA (reference sequence). The CDR3 spans 15 residues. CDR3 in DNA: TGCAGTGCTATTAGGGACTCCTATATGAACACTGAAGCTTTCTTT. Protein: CSAIRDSYMNTEAFF.

This clonotype was counted once. The rearrangement joins TRBV5-1 to TRBJ2-1, with 13 bases fitting TRBD2. Germline CDR1 is SGHRS and CDR2 is YFSETQ. Trimming removed 0 bases from V and 12 bases from J; junction bases left unmatched: 12. The length of the CDR3 is 17 residues. The CDR3 loop is CASSLGSGTSGAKRQFF. The CDR3 coding sequence is TGCGCCAGCAGCTTGGGCTCCGGGACTAGCGGGGCTAAACGGCAGTTCTTC.

This clonotype came up many times. The chain recombines TRBV6-1 with TRBJ2-1; D may be TRBD1 or TRBD2 (5 bases each). V lost 3 bases and J lost 9, with 12 bases in between. Germline CDR1 MNHNS, CDR2 SASEGT. The CDR3 totals 13 residues. DNA for the CDR3: TGTGCCAGCAGTGATACGGGGCGCGGTGAGCAGTTCTTC. Protein product: CASSDTGRGEQFF.

This clonotype was observed a few times. The J gene is TRBJ1-2, the V gene TRBV11-2; D ambiguous. The length of the CDR3 is 13 residues. Trimming cost V 4 bases and J 9 bases, with 15 bases left between them. Germline-derived CDR1 and CDR2 are SGHAT and FQNNGV. CDR3 amino acids: CASSSHRTQSYTF. The DNA of the CDR3 is TGTGCCAGCAGCTCACATAGGACCCAAAGCTACACCTTC. Full variable domain (missing parts from reference TRBV11-2 and TRBJ1-2): EAGVAQSPRYKIIEKRQSVAFWCNPISGHATLYWYQQILGQGPKLLIQFQNNGVVDDSQLPKDRFSAERLKGVDSTLKIQPAKLEDSAVYLCASSSHRTQSYTFGSGTRLTVV.

This clonotype was counted between two and nine times. The chain combines TRBV6-2 or TRBV6-3 with TRBJ2-4; TRBD2 agrees at 7 bases. The trim removed 6 bases at V and 0 bases at J, leaving 14 bases unmatched. The germline V gene has CDR1 MNHEY and CDR2 SVGEGT. CDR3 length: 18 residues. CDR3 protein: CASSRPYGASGAKNIQYF. CDR3 in DNA: TGTGCCAGCAGCCGACCCTATGGGGCTAGCGGAGCCAAAAACATTCAGTACTTC.

This chain uses TRBV15 with TRBJ2-7, with 7 bases matching TRBD2. The length of the CDR3 is 14 residues. In germline, CDR1 is LNHNV, CDR2 YYDKDF (reference sequence). The trim removed 3 bases at V and 7 bases at J, leaving 9 bases unmatched. The CDR3 DNA follows: TGTGCCACCAGCAGGTCGGGGGGTTCGGGAGAGCAGTACTTC. It encodes CATSRSGGSGEQYF. Drawing the rest from reference TRBV15 and TRBJ2-7, the complete variable domain is DAMVIQNPRYQVTQFGKPVTLSCSQTLNHNVMYWYQQKSSQAPKLLFHYYDKDFNNEADTPDNFQSRRPNTSFCFLDIRSPGLGDTAMYLCATSRSGGSGEQYFGPGTRLTVT.

This chain joins TRBV6-6 and TRBJ2-5; TRBD1 agrees at 10 bases. Per germline, CDR1 MNHNY and CDR2 SVGAGI (reference sequence). After removal of 6 bases from V and 3 bases from J, the junction contained 4 bases not matched to a gene. This CDR3 region has 14 residues. Written as DNA, the CDR3 is TGTGCCAGCAGGCTGACAGGGGGCAAAGAGACCCAGTACTTC. Translated: CASRLTGGKETQYF.

This clonotype was counted a few times. CDR3 sequence: CASRKNLAGDFNEQFF. The DNA for the CDR3 is TGTGCCAGCAGGAAAAACCTAGCGGGGGACTTCAATGAGCAGTTCTTC. The chain combines TRBV6-5 with TRBJ2-1; 10 positions agree with TRBD2. Germline V CDR1 and CDR2: MNHEY, SVGAGI. The V gene end was trimmed by 6 bases and the J gene end by 6 bases; junction bases not matched to a gene: 11. CDR3 size: 16 residues.

The chain uses TRBV7-2 and TRBJ2-3; 8 bases are shared with TRBD2. The germline CDR1 and CDR2 sequences are SGHTA and FQGNSA. With 2 bases clipped from V and 6 bases from J, the junction kept 7 bases outside the gene matches. The CDR3 has 15 residues. The CDR3 nucleotides are TGTGCCAGCAGCTTACGCGGGAGGCCCACGGATACGCAGTATTTT. Translated, it gives CASSLRGRPTDTQYF.

Concerning this clonotype: A single base separates this from a much larger clone, so it may be a read error. The chain has TRBV6-5 and TRBJ2-5, with TRBD2 as a possible D gene (5 bases). Germline V gene data show CDR1 as MNHEY and CDR2 as SVGAGI. This CDR3 is built from 14 residues. Deletions cut 5 bases from V and 13 bases from J, with 23 bases between. The CDR3 sequence is CASSESLREGARYF. Written as DNA, the CDR3 is TGTGCCAGCAGTGAGAGCTTGAGAGAGGGCGCACGGTACTTC.

V and J are TRBV20-1 and TRBJ1-1; the D gene is possibly TRBD1 (5 bases). Germline V gene lookup returns CDR1 DFQATT and CDR2 SNEGSKA (reference sequence). The CDR3 sequence is 14 residues long. Trimming shortened V by 5 bases and J by 1 base, and 14 bases separated the two germline ends. In DNA form, the CDR3 reads TGCAGTGCTTGGGGGACTCGGAAGAACACTGAAGCTTTCTTT. This translates into CSAWGTRKNTEAFF.

The chain is built from TRBV3-1 and TRBJ2-1, with TRBD2 identical over 8 bases. The germline gives CDR1 LGHDT, CDR2 YNNKEL (reference sequence). With 1 base clipped from V and 7 bases from J, the junction kept 9 bases outside the gene matches. The CDR3 totals 16 residues. CDR3 DNA sequence: TGTGCCAGCAGCCAAGCAGGCACTAGCGGTATGAATGAGCAGTTCTTC. Encoded protein: CASSQAGTSGMNEQFF.

The chain employs TRBV5-1 and TRBJ2-1; weak D call: TRBD1 (6 bases). V dropped 1 base and J dropped 7 bases, with 24 bases sitting between them. This CDR3 has 18 amino acids. CDR1 is SGHRS, CDR2 YFSETQ, per germline. CDR3: CASSLYKTRLLGTNEQFF. In DNA form, the CDR3 reads TGCGCCAGCAGCTTGTATAAGACTCGGCTCCTTGGGACAAATGAGCAGTTCTTC.

The table lists this clonotype with a few counts. The chain employs TRBV6-6 and TRBJ2-3; D not resolved. The CDR3 sequence is 15 residues long. Trimming took 2 bases from V and 3 from J, leaving 12 bases between them. Germline V lookup: CDR1 MNHNY, CDR2 SVGAGI (reference sequence). The DNA of the CDR3 is TGTGCCAGCAGTTACCCGAACGAAGCAACAGATACGCAGTATTTT. Encoded protein: CASSYPNEATDTQYF.

In this sample, this clonotype turned up a few times. The chain is built from TRBV20-1 and TRBJ2-5; 11 bases map to TRBD1. V was pared by 3 bases and J by 11 bases, with 11 bases of the junction left unmatched. Germline-derived CDR1 and CDR2 are DFQATT and SNEGSKA (reference sequence). The CDR3 spans 14 residues. The chain's CDR3 is CSASDGTGGKRQYF. The CDR3, as DNA: TGCAGTGCTAGTGATGGGACAGGGGGAAAGAGGCAGTACTTC.

This chain connects TRBV6-6 to TRBJ2-3; perhaps TRBD2 as D (5 bases). V was trimmed by 10 bases and J by 3 bases, leaving 17 bases between them. CDR1 is MNHNY, CDR2 SVGAGI, per germline (reference sequence). This CDR3 region has 14 residues. CDR3 residues: CATLTGLRTDTQYF. Here the CDR3 DNA reads TGTGCCACCCTAACGGGGTTAAGGACAGATACGCAGTATTTT.

This clonotype has more than one count but fewer than ten. V usage is TRBV20-1 and J usage is TRBJ1-2; D is uncertain. Germline loops: CDR1 DFQATT, CDR2 SNEGSKA (reference sequence). This CDR3 comprises 14 residues. V was cut by 3 bases and J by 8 bases, with 19 bases left in between. CDR3 in DNA: TGCAGTGCTAGCGTAAATCGTCCCCCCCGGGGCTACACCTTC. It yields the protein CSASVNRPPRGYTF.

The chain carries TRBV29-1 and TRBJ2-3; no clear D gene. Per the germline V gene, CDR1 is SQVTM and CDR2 is ANQGSEA. The CDR3 runs 17 residues. The germline V and J ends were trimmed by 4 bases and 2 bases, with 22 bases remaining between them. DNA of the CDR3: TGCAGCGTTGGTGGGTGGGGTCCGGGCGGTTACACAGATACGCAGTATTTT. It specifies CSVGGWGPGGYTDTQYF.